This T cell receptor beta chain was recorded in a study of regulatory T cells in long-lasting Graves disease. This clonotype was observed many times. Its antigen is unidentified. Combining iRepertoire HTBI primers with Arm-PCR of CDR3 regions, the authors built TCR beta libraries. Via MiXCR, TCRdb re-called the multiplex PCR reads, giving one row per CDR3 protein. The table lists approximately 400,000 distinct CDR3 sequences, 15% of them singletons, with over 15% in the top ten. Broader study findings: Less diverse TCR repertoires were seen in persistent Graves' patients than in newly diagnosed ones.

Germline values: CDR1 MNHNS, CDR2 SASEGT. The CDR3 totals 15 residues. Unmatched junction bases numbered 3, after V lost 5 bases and J lost 2 bases. Sample time point: newly diagnosed GD, antithyroid drugs for less than 3 months. Isolated PBMC RNA provided the starting material for the TCR library. These sequences were also reported in another study, on T cells in Graves' hyperthyroidism and ophthalmopathy. As that report states: Primed by the HTBI set, a first-round RT-PCR was run on the TCR CDR3.

Source: peripheral blood mononuclear cells (PBMCs), taken at new diagnosis, from a patient treated with antithyroid drugs. The TCR sequence derives from a woman younger than 45 with Graves disease. The chain has TRBV6-1 and TRBJ2-7; TRBD2 matches 13 bases. In DNA form, the CDR3 reads TGTGCCAGCAGTAGGGGACTAGCGGGAACCTACGAGCAGTACTTC. Protein product: CASSRGLAGTYEQYF.